Shown below are 27 T cell receptor beta chains from a single sample sequenced in a study of radiotherapy plus CTLA-4 blockade in lung cancer. The assay was immunoSEQ multiplex PCR, and TCRdb's table has in-frame clones only and misses some. The sample has around 80,000 clones, less than 90% seen once; the top ten hold 0.82%. Sequencing used peripheral blood, obtained from a patient treated with radiotherapy plus ipilimumab. These receptors came from a human donor with non-small cell lung cancer who had stable disease on radiotherapy plus ipilimumab.

This clone was found once. The J gene is TRBJ1-2, the V gene TRBV19, with D unclear. The V end was cut by 9 bases, the J end by 0 bases, with 14 bases between. The CDR3 loop spans 14 amino acids. CDR1 is LNHDA and CDR2 is SQIVND in the germline V gene (reference sequence). The CDR3 is CASRTEYPNYGYTF. In DNA, the CDR3 is TGTGCCAGCAGGACGGAATATCCTAACTATGGCTACACCTTC.

The chain recombines TRBV4-1 with TRBJ2-7; no clear D. Germline V gene data show CDR1 as MGHRA and CDR2 as YSYEKL. This CDR3 spans 13 amino acids. V was clipped by 0 bases and J by 4 bases, with 7 bases between them. CDR3 DNA: TGCGCCAGCAGCCAAGAAAGAGGTTACGAGCAGTACTTC. It is translated as CASSQERGYEQYF.

This chain links TRBV5-1 with TRBJ1-2; 7 bases fit TRBD1. The CDR3 runs 16 residues. V gave up 1 base and J gave up 4 bases; unmatched junction bases: 10. Germline V gene lookup returns CDR1 SGHRS and CDR2 YFSETQ. CDR3 bases: TGCGCCAGCAGCTTGACCGGGACAGCCCAACTCTATGGCTACACCTTC. Translated: CASSLTGTAQLYGYTF.

The chain recombines TRBV7-8 with TRBJ1-4, with no clear D. Germline CDR1 and CDR2: SGHVS and FQNEAQ. The CDR3 runs 11 residues. The germline V and J ends were trimmed by 10 bases and 4 bases, with 7 bases remaining between them. The CDR3 sequence is CATRYNEKLFF. The CDR3 DNA follows: TGTGCCACCAGGTATAATGAAAAACTGTTTTTT.

The chain employs TRBV28 and TRBJ2-1; TRBD1 matches 9 bases. Trimming took 4 bases from V and 2 from J; bases not matched to a gene: 3. The CDR3 consists of 15 residues. CDR1 is MDHEN, CDR2 SYDVKM, per germline. The chain's CDR3 is CASSSRDRAYNEQFF. CDR3 DNA sequence: TGTGCCAGCAGTTCTCGGGACAGGGCCTACAATGAGCAGTTCTTC.

On this clone: In the same sample, other DNA sequences code for this CDR3. V and J are TRBV6-5 and TRBJ2-3; D gene ambiguous. Between the trimmed V and J ends, which lost 4 bases and 1 base, there was a span of 9 bases. Germline V gene data show CDR1 as MNHEY and CDR2 as SVGAGI. The CDR3 sequence is 14 residues long. Here the CDR3 reads CASSSRGGTDTQYF. The CDR3, as DNA: TGTGCCAGCAGTTCACGAGGTGGCACAGATACGCAGTATTTT.

The chain employs TRBV19 and TRBJ1-5; D possibly corresponds to TRBD1 (6 bases). The CDR3 length is 14 residues. Trimming cost V 7 bases and J 3 bases, with 13 bases left between them. CDR1 LNHDA and CDR2 SQIVND come from the germline V gene (reference sequence). In DNA form, the CDR3 reads TGTGCCAGTACCGCGGACAGAATCAATCAGCCCCAGCATTTT. It translates to CASTADRINQPQHF.

V is TRBV19 and J is TRBJ1-1; D unclear. V was cut by 4 bases and J by 4 bases, with 10 bases left in between. This CDR3 comprises 13 residues. The germline gives CDR1 LNHDA, CDR2 SQIVND (reference sequence). In nucleotides, the CDR3 is TGTGCCAGTAGTACTGGGGTTATCACTGAAGCTTTCTTT. Translating it yields CASSTGVITEAFF.

This chain uses TRBV11-2 with TRBJ2-5; D is tentatively TRBD1 or TRBD2 (6 bases each). The germline V gene encodes CDR1 SGHAT and CDR2 FQNNGV. Trimming left V 5 bases short and J 4 bases short, with 17 bases between. The CDR3 has 15 residues. CDR3 protein: CASSQRTVEGETQYF. As DNA, the CDR3 is TGTGCCAGCAGCCAACGGACAGTGGAGGGAGAGACCCAGTACTTC.

The rearrangement joins TRBV5-1 to TRBJ2-5; no clear D gene. From germline, CDR1 is SGHRS and CDR2 YFSETQ. This CDR3 is 13 amino acids long. The germline V and J ends were trimmed by 4 bases and 5 bases, with 12 bases remaining between them. CDR3 DNA: TGCGCCAGCAGCGAGAGAGATGCGGAGACCCAGTACTTC. Amino acid sequence: CASSERDAETQYF.

The rearrangement links TRBV4-1 to TRBJ1-6, with D uncertain. Germline CDR1 and CDR2: MGHRA and YSYEKL. V was shortened by 0 bases and J by 4 bases, with 7 bases between the two germline ends. The length of the CDR3 is 15 residues. The CDR3 DNA reads TGCGCCAGCAGCCAAGAGATCGTTTATAATTCACCCCTCCACTTT. It is translated as CASSQEIVYNSPLHF.

The chain uses TRBV10-1 and TRBJ2-1; 9 bases are shared with TRBD2. CDR1 and CDR2 from the germline V gene are WNHNN and SYGVQD (reference sequence). The CDR3 is 17 residues long. V trimming: 0 bases; J trimming: 6 bases; junction bases outside the gene matches: 9. CDR3 DNA: TGCGCCAGCAGTGAGTCCGGGCGGGAGGGCCATTTCAATGAGCAGTTCTTC. This encodes CASSESGREGHFNEQFF.

This chain links TRBV6-6 with TRBJ2-5; D might be TRBD1 (7 bases). Trimming took off 0 bases at V and 2 bases at J, with 13 bases between the two ends. This CDR3 has 16 amino acids. CDR1 and CDR2 (germline): MNHNY, SVGAGI (reference sequence). Here the CDR3 DNA reads TGTGCCAGCAGTTACTCTGCAGGGGGACTGCAAGAGACCCAGTACTTC. Its protein product is CASSYSAGGLQETQYF.

This chain links TRBV19 with TRBJ2-2, with D possibly being TRBD1 or TRBD2 (6 bases each). Germline loops: CDR1 LNHDA, CDR2 SQIVND (reference sequence). The CDR3 runs to 12 residues. The germline V and J ends were trimmed by 10 bases and 5 bases, with 11 bases remaining between them. CDR3 coding DNA: TGTGCCATTAGGGGGGAAACCGGGGAGCTGTTTTTT. Translation: CAIRGETGELFF.

In this sample, this clone turned up once. The chain combines TRBV6-6 with TRBJ1-2; D not resolved. Germline CDR1 and CDR2: MNHNY and SVGAGI (reference sequence). Deletions cut 0 bases from V and 1 base from J, with 6 bases between. This CDR3 region has 14 residues. CDR3 protein: CASSYSGSNYGYTF. The CDR3 nucleotides read TGTGCCAGCAGTTACTCCGGCAGTAACTATGGCTACACCTTC.

The chain carries TRBV7-8 and TRBJ1-5, with D uncertain. The CDR3 contains 15 residues. The germline V gene encodes CDR1 SGHVS and CDR2 FQNEAQ. Between the trimmed V and J ends, which lost 5 bases and 0 bases, there was a span of 11 bases. The CDR3 reads CASSPREYSNQPQHF. The CDR3 bases are TGTGCCAGCAGCCCTCGAGAATATAGCAATCAGCCCCAGCATTTT.

The V gene is TRBV10-3, the J gene TRBJ1-1; tentative D call: TRBD1 (6 bases). Trimming pared 8 bases from V and 1 base from J, leaving 11 bases between. The CDR3 covers 13 residues. Germline loops: CDR1 ENHRY, CDR2 SYGVKD. In DNA form, the CDR3 reads TGTGCCATCCGGGGACAACCGAACACTGAAGCTTTCTTT. It specifies CAIRGQPNTEAFF.

This chain joins TRBV5-4 and TRBJ1-2; no firm D call. With 0 bases removed from V and 6 bases from J, the gap between germline ends came to 9 bases. The CDR3 has 13 residues. Per germline, CDR1 SGHNT and CDR2 YYREEE (reference sequence). The CDR3, as DNA: TGTGCCAGCAGCTTGGACCAGGTCAATGGCTACACCTTC. It translates to CASSLDQVNGYTF.

The V call is TRBV14, the J call TRBJ1-6; D is uncertain. Germline loops: CDR1 SGHDN, CDR2 FVKESK. This CDR3 region has 15 residues. Trimming pared 3 bases from V and 7 bases from J, leaving 13 bases between. The CDR3 spells CASSQGQAPNSPLHF. The CDR3 DNA follows: TGTGCCAGCAGCCAGGGCCAGGCCCCGAATTCACCCCTCCACTTT.

This sequence joins TRBV29-1 and TRBJ2-1; maybe TRBD1 (6 bases). This CDR3 has 11 amino acids. Trimming stripped 7 bases from V and 2 bases from J, with 6 bases between. Germline V gene lookup returns CDR1 SQVTM and CDR2 ANQGSEA. The CDR3 spells CSGDTYNEQFF. The CDR3 nucleotides are TGCAGCGGGGACACCTACAATGAGCAGTTCTTC.

V and J are TRBV6-1 and TRBJ2-7; tentative D call: TRBD1 (6 bases). The CDR3 runs to 14 residues. Germline CDR1 MNHNS, CDR2 SASEGT. The V gene lost 0 bases and the J gene lost 3 bases, with 9 bases spanning the gap. The CDR3 region has the DNA TGTGCCAGCAGTGAAGCGGGACATCTCTACGAGCAGTACTTC. This codes for CASSEAGHLYEQYF.

The chain has TRBV11-2 and TRBJ2-6, with 7 bases that match TRBD1. The V and J ends lost 5 bases and 14 bases, in that order; junction bases with no gene match: 12. The CDR3 consists of 14 residues. Germline loops: CDR1 SGHAT, CDR2 FQNNGV. CDR3 loop: CASSLGQSSFLLTF. CDR3 DNA sequence: TGTGCCAGCAGCCTGGGACAGTCCTCGTTTCTCCTGACTTTC. The full variable domain, in which reference TRBV11-2 and TRBJ2-6 provide the parts outside the CDR3, is EAGVAQSPRYKIIEKRQSVAFWCNPISGHATLYWYQQILGQGPKLLIQFQNNGVVDDSQLPKDRFSAERLKGVDSTLKIQPAKLEDSAVYLCASSLGQSSFLLTFGAGSRLTVL.

The table lists this clone with a few counts. V usage is TRBV6-5 and J usage is TRBJ2-7, with D perhaps matching TRBD1 (5 bases). The CDR3 length is 12 residues. The germline gives CDR1 MNHEY, CDR2 SVGAGI. V was cut by 6 bases and J by 12 bases, with 18 bases left in between. Written as DNA, the CDR3 is TGTGCCAGCAGCCGCGCCCCCCCAGGGCGGTACTTC. Amino acid sequence: CASSRAPPGRYF.

The V gene is TRBV9, the J gene TRBJ2-7, with D perhaps matching TRBD1 or TRBD2 (5 bases each). Germline values: CDR1 SGDLS, CDR2 YYNGEE. CDR3 size: 14 residues. V was pared by 4 bases and J by 2 bases, with 13 bases between. The CDR3: CASSPRDGAYEQYF. In DNA, the CDR3 is TGTGCCAGCAGCCCCCGGGACGGCGCCTACGAGCAGTACTTC.

The CDR3 DNA sequence: TGTGCCAGCAGCTCCTCGGGGCGAACTGAAGCTTTCTTT. It encodes CASSSSGRTEAFF. The rearrangement uses TRBV7-3 and TRBJ1-1, with D possibly TRBD1 on 5 matching bases. CDR3 length: 13 residues. The V gene's germline CDR1 is SGHTA and CDR2 FQGTGA. Trimming stripped 4 bases from V and 5 bases from J, with 11 bases between.

The table lists this clone with a count of one. This chain connects TRBV6-1 to TRBJ1-1; D remains ambiguous. V dropped 2 bases and J dropped 6 bases, with 10 bases sitting between them. Germline V gene lookup returns CDR1 MNHNS and CDR2 SASEGT. The CDR3 length is 13 residues. The CDR3 bases are TGTGCCAGCAGTGAATATCTAAGCCCTGAAGCTTTCTTT. Translated, it gives CASSEYLSPEAFF.

The J gene is TRBJ2-5, the V gene TRBV29-1; 7 positions agree with TRBD2. V shed 7 bases and J 5 bases; nucleotides not matched to a gene: 1. The CDR3 sequence is 10 residues long. CDR1 is SQVTM, CDR2 ANQGSEA, per germline. The CDR3 protein is CSAGGETQYF. The CDR3, as DNA: TGCAGCGCCGGGGGGGAGACCCAGTACTTC.